The clone carrying this T cell receptor (beta chain) was observed a handful of times. Its antigen is currently unknown. This sample is drawn from a study of cytomegalovirus exposure and HLA in healthy donors. Study conclusions and caveats: Productive rates of about 87% or about 30% were seen for most TCR beta V segments in an earlier analysis.

Each donor was healthy, and each was a bone marrow donor. This PCR relied on a set of 60 Vbeta primers and 13 Jbeta primers. The protocol was immunoSEQ multiplex PCR, while the TCRdb copy is restricted to in-frame clones and leaves out a portion. The sample contains approximately 150,000 clones, over 60% of which appear only once. CDR1 and CDR2 (germline): ENHRY, SYGVKD. V gave up 0 bases and J gave up 3 bases, with 12 bases separating them. This CDR3 has 15 residues. The sample comprised PBMCs. The chain carries TRBV10-3 and TRBJ2-7; D is perhaps TRBD1 (6 bases). This TCR was recovered from a man aged 35 to 55 in good health and CMV-seronegative. Here the CDR3 reads CAISESGTPSYEQYF. CDR3 coding DNA: TGTGCCATCAGTGAGTCTGGGACACCCAGCTACGAGCAGTACTTC.